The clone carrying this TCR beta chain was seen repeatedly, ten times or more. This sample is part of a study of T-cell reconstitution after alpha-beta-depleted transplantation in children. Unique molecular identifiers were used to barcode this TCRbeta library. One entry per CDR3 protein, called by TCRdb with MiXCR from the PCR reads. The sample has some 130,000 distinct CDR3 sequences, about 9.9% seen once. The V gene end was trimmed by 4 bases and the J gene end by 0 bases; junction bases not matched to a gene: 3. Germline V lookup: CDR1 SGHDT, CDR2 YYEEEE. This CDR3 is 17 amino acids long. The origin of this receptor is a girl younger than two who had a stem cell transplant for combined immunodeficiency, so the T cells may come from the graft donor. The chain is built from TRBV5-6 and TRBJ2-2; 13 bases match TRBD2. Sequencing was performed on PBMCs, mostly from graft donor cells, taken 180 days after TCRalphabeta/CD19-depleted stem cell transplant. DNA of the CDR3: TGTGCCAGCAGCCGGGGACTAGCGGGATCGAACACCGGGGAGCTGTTTTTT. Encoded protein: CASSRGLAGSNTGELFF.